The 10 T cell receptor beta chains presented below share a single source sample, sequenced in a study of blood T cell repertoires in COVID-19. TCRdb's table, derived via immunoSEQ multiplex PCR, lists solely in-frame clones and lacks some. The sample holds about 160,000 clones, roughly 77% seen once. The sequencing input was peripheral blood. These TCRs come from a human donor in a cohort sampled during active COVID-19.

This clone was recorded only once. The rearrangement uses TRBV29-1 and TRBJ2-7; D is possibly TRBD2 (6 bases). CDR3 length equals 13 residues. Germline CDR1 reads SQVTM; CDR2 reads ANQGSEA. Between the trimmed V and J ends, which lost 4 bases and 2 bases, there was a span of 12 bases. CDR3 DNA: TGCAGCGTTGTAGGTAGCGGAACCTACGAGCAGTACTTC. It codes for CSVVGSGTYEQYF.

This clone occurred many times. CDR3 sequence: CASSYGPGQGDNEQFF. In DNA form, the CDR3 reads TGTGCCAGCAGTTACGGGCCGGGACAGGGGGACAATGAGCAGTTCTTC. This chain links TRBV6-5 with TRBJ2-1; 11 bases map to TRBD1. J lost 5 bases, V lost 2 bases, and 5 bases had no gene match. The length of the CDR3 is 16 residues. The V gene's germline CDR1 is MNHEY and CDR2 SVGAGI.

The V gene is TRBV10-1, the J gene TRBJ2-7, with D perhaps TRBD2 (6 bases). The CDR3 has 13 amino acids. V was pared by 6 bases and J by 9 bases, with 18 bases between. CDR1 WNHNN and CDR2 SYGVQD come from the germline V gene (reference sequence). Here the CDR3 reads CASSRDSLSGQYF. CDR3 coding DNA: TGCGCCAGCAGCCGGGACTCATTGTCGGGGCAGTACTTC.

The chain joins TRBV19 to TRBJ1-6; D not certain. Germline CDR1 is LNHDA and CDR2 is SQIVND (reference sequence). The V and J ends lost 5 bases and 6 bases respectively, with 11 bases between them. There are 14 residues in the CDR3. Here the CDR3 DNA reads TGTGCCAGTAGTGGAGGACTCTTTAATTCACCCCTCCACTTT. Residues: CASSGGLFNSPLHF.

The chain recombines TRBV29-1 with TRBJ2-7; TRBD2 matches 7 bases. Losses at the gene ends were 1 base for V and 4 bases for J; bases not matched to a gene: 7. Germline CDR1 is SQVTM and CDR2 is ANQGSEA. The CDR3 runs 14 residues. CDR3 DNA sequence: TGCAGCGTTGAAGCTAGCGGAGATGGGTACGAGCAGTACTTC. Protein product: CSVEASGDGYEQYF.

The genes are TRBV14 and TRBJ2-2; 7 positions agree with TRBD2. The V and J ends lost 8 bases and 4 bases, in that order; junction bases with no gene match: 7. The CDR3 runs to 14 residues. The germline V gene encodes CDR1 SGHDN and CDR2 FVKESK. The CDR3 DNA reads as TGTGCCAGCTCCCGGCGGGAGAGCACCGGGGAGCTGTTTTTT. Protein: CASSRRESTGELFF.

This clone has more than one count but fewer than ten. V usage is TRBV12-3 or TRBV12-4 and J usage is TRBJ2-5; D not resolved. The germline V and J ends were trimmed by 1 base and 5 bases, with 5 bases remaining between them. The CDR3 has 12 residues. The CDR3 coding sequence is TGTGCCAGCAGTTTAGAGAGTGAGACCCAGTACTTC. It is translated as CASSLESETQYF.

V gene TRBV9 combines with J gene TRBJ2-7; 9 bases agree with TRBD2. With 0 bases clipped from V and 4 bases from J, the junction kept 2 bases outside the gene matches. Germline lookup yields CDR1 SGDLS and CDR2 YYNGEE. The CDR3 contains 14 residues. CDR3 coding DNA: TGTGCCAGCAGCGTAGATAGCGGGAGATACGAGCAGTACTTC. The encoded protein is CASSVDSGRYEQYF.

The chain combines TRBV15 with TRBJ1-2; 10 bases fit TRBD1. CDR1 and CDR2 from the germline V gene are LNHNV and YYDKDF (reference sequence). The CDR3 is 14 amino acids. The J segment lost 7 bases and the V segment lost 3 bases, leaving 5 bases of the junction unmatched. CDR3 amino acids: CATSRDRGSTGYTF. The CDR3 DNA sequence: TGTGCCACCAGCAGGGACAGGGGGTCAACTGGCTACACCTTC.

DNA of the CDR3: TGTGCCAGCAGCTCACGGACAGCTTATAATGAAAAACTGTTTTTT. This encodes CASSSRTAYNEKLFF. This sequence joins TRBV3-1 (or the pseudogene TRBV3-2) and TRBJ1-4; a weak D match, TRBD1 (6 bases). The CDR3 is made up of 15 amino acids. Germline loops: CDR1 LGHDT, CDR2 YNNKEL (reference sequence). Trimming cost V 5 bases and J 4 bases, with 14 bases left between them.